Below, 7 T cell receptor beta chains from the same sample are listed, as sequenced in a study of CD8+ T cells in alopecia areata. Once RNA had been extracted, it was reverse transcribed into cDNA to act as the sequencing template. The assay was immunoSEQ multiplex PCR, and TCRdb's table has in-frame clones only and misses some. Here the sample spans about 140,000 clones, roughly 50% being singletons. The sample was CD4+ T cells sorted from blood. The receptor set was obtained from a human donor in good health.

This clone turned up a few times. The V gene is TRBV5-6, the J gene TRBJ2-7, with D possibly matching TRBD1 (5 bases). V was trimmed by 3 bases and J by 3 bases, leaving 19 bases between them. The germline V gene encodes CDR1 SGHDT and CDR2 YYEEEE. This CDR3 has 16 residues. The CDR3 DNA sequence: TGTGCCAGCAGCTCGCGCCGGACAAAATCGGGCTACGAGCAGTACTTC. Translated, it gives CASSSRRTKSGYEQYF.

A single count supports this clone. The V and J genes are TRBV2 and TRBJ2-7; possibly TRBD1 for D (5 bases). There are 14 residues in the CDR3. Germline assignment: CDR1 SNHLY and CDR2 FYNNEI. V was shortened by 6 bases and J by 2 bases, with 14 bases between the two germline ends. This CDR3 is CASSPRQKPYEQYF. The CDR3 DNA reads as TGTGCCAGCAGCCCGAGACAGAAGCCCTACGAGCAGTACTTC.

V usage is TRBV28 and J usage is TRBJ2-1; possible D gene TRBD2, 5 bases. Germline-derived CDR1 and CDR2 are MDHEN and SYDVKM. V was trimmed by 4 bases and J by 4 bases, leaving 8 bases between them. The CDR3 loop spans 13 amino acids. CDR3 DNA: TGTGCCAGCAGTTCGGACTGGTACAATGAGCAGTTCTTC. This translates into CASSSDWYNEQFF.

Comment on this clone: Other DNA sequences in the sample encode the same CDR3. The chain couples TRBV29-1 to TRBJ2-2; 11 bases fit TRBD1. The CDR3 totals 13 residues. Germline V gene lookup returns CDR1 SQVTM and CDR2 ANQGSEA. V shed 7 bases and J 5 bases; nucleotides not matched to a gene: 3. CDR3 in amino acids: CSAGTGGTGELFF. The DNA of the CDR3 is TGCAGCGCCGGGACAGGGGGGACCGGGGAGCTGTTTTTT.

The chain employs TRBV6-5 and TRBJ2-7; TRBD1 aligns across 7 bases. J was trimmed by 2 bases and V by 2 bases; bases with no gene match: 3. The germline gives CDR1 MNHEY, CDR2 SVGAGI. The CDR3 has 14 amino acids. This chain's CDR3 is CASSYQGQTYEQYF. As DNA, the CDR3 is TGTGCCAGCAGTTACCAGGGACAGACCTACGAGCAGTACTTC.

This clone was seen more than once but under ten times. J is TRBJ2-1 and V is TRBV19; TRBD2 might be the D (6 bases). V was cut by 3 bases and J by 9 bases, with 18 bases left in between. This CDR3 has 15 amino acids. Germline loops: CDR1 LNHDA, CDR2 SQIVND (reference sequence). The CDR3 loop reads CASSILPSSGGEQFF. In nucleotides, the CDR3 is TGTGCCAGTAGTATCTTGCCCTCCTCCGGGGGTGAGCAGTTCTTC.

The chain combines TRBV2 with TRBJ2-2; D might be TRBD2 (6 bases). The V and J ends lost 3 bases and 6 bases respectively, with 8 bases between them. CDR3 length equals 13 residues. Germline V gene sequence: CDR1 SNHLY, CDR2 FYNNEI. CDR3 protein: CASSDWGAGELFF. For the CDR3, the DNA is TGTGCCAGCAGTGATTGGGGGGCCGGGGAGCTGTTTTTT.